This T cell receptor beta chain derives from a study of cytomegalovirus exposure and HLA in healthy donors. Study information: The 120 validation repertoires used the same platform as the approximately 700 first-cohort repertoires (as reported by a later analysis).

Assay: immunoSEQ multiplex PCR; the TCRdb copy retains only in-frame clones and omits some. The table records 150,000 to 180,000 clones, about 86% of them present only once. The CDR3 has 15 residues. V was trimmed by 3 bases and J by 3 bases, leaving 15 bases between them. Germline V gives CDR1 MGHRA, CDR2 YSYEKL. Material: PBMCs. This chain uses TRBV4-1 with TRBJ2-7; D possibly corresponds to TRBD1 (6 bases). This clonotype was sampled from a man aged 18 to 30 in good health and CMV-seropositive. The CDR3 nucleotides read TGCGCCAGCAGCCATGGACCAAAAGGGGGCTACGAGCAGTACTTC. Amino acid sequence: CASSHGPKGGYEQYF.